The clone carrying this TCR beta chain was seen more than once but under ten times. The antigen is not known. MiXCR, applied by TCRdb to the 5' RACE reads, yields one record per CDR3 protein. The sample yields about 50,000 distinct CDR3 sequences, about 7.4% seen once. Time point reported: sample taken at primary tumor resection. Whole RNA, isolated from tumor, nontumor lung or frozen PBMC, was sequenced without prior sorting. Donation came from over 60 patients with untreated early-stage non-small cell lung cancer. V lost 0 bases and J 0 bases, leaving 12 bases between the germline ends. This CDR3 region has 18 residues. Looked up from germline, CDR1 is SEHNR and CDR2 is FQNEAQ (reference sequence). The data were obtained in a study of spatial heterogeneity in lung cancer. Study at large: Alpha-chain sequences were consistently detected in smaller numbers than beta-chain sequences.

Study conclusions and caveats: At resection, ubiquitous expanded tumor TCRs appeared in blood more than at follow-up.

The sequence derives from a female donor with early-stage non-small cell lung cancer. The sample was PBMCs, taken at surgery. The rearrangement joins TRBV7-9 to TRBJ2-6; D unresolved. CDR3 bases: TGTGCCAGCAGCTTAGCGCCAGGCGCTCCCTCTGGGGCCAACGTCCTGACTTTC. It translates to CASSLAPGAPSGANVLTF.